The T cell receptor (beta chain) described here comes from a study of CD8+ T cells in alopecia areata. The authors extracted RNA and reverse transcribed it into cDNA as the sequencing template. TCRdb keeps only in-frame clones here, not all; method: immunoSEQ multiplex PCR. The table shows about 180,000 clones, with approximately 51% occurring only once. The sample's treatment: oral pan-JAK inhibitor, 5-10 mg twice daily. Whole-study findings and limits: Treatment with tofacitinib significantly lowered scalp clonality and reduced expanded CD8+ clones among the top 100.

The CDR3 totals 14 residues. V lost 2 bases and J lost 5; bases outside the gene matches: 3. CDR1 is MNHEY and CDR2 is SVGAGI in the germline V gene. This clone is a singleton in its sample. The antigen is undetermined. The chain recombines TRBV6-5 with TRBJ1-1; 9 bases agree with TRBD1. The starting material was CD8+ T cells sorted from blood, obtained between weeks 51 and 52, from a patient treated with tofacitinib. This receptor was obtained from a human donor with alopecia areata. CDR3 sequence: CASSYGTGYTEAFF. The CDR3 DNA follows: TGTGCCAGCAGTTACGGGACAGGGTATACTGAAGCTTTCTTT.